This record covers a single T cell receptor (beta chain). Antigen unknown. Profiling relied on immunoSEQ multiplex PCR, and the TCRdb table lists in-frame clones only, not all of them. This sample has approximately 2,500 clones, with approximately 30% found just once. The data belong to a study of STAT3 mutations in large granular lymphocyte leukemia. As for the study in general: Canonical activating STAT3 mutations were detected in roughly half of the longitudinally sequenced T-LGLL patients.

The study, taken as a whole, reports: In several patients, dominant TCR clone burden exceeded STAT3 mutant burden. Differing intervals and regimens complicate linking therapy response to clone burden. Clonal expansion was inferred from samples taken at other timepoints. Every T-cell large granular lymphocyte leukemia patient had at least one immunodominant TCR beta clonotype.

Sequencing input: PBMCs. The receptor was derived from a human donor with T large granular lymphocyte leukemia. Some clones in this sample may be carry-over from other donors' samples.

The CDR3 loop is CASSQDSGPGSEQYF. CDR3 in DNA: TGCGCCAGCAGCCAAGATTCGGGCCCGGGGAGCGAGCAGTACTTC. The chain recombines TRBV4-3 with TRBJ2-7; D is perhaps TRBD2 (5 bases). Germline V gene lookup returns CDR1 LGHNA and CDR2 YSLEER. The ends were cut back, 0 bases at V and 6 bases at J, with 15 bases in the middle. The CDR3 extends over 15 amino acids.